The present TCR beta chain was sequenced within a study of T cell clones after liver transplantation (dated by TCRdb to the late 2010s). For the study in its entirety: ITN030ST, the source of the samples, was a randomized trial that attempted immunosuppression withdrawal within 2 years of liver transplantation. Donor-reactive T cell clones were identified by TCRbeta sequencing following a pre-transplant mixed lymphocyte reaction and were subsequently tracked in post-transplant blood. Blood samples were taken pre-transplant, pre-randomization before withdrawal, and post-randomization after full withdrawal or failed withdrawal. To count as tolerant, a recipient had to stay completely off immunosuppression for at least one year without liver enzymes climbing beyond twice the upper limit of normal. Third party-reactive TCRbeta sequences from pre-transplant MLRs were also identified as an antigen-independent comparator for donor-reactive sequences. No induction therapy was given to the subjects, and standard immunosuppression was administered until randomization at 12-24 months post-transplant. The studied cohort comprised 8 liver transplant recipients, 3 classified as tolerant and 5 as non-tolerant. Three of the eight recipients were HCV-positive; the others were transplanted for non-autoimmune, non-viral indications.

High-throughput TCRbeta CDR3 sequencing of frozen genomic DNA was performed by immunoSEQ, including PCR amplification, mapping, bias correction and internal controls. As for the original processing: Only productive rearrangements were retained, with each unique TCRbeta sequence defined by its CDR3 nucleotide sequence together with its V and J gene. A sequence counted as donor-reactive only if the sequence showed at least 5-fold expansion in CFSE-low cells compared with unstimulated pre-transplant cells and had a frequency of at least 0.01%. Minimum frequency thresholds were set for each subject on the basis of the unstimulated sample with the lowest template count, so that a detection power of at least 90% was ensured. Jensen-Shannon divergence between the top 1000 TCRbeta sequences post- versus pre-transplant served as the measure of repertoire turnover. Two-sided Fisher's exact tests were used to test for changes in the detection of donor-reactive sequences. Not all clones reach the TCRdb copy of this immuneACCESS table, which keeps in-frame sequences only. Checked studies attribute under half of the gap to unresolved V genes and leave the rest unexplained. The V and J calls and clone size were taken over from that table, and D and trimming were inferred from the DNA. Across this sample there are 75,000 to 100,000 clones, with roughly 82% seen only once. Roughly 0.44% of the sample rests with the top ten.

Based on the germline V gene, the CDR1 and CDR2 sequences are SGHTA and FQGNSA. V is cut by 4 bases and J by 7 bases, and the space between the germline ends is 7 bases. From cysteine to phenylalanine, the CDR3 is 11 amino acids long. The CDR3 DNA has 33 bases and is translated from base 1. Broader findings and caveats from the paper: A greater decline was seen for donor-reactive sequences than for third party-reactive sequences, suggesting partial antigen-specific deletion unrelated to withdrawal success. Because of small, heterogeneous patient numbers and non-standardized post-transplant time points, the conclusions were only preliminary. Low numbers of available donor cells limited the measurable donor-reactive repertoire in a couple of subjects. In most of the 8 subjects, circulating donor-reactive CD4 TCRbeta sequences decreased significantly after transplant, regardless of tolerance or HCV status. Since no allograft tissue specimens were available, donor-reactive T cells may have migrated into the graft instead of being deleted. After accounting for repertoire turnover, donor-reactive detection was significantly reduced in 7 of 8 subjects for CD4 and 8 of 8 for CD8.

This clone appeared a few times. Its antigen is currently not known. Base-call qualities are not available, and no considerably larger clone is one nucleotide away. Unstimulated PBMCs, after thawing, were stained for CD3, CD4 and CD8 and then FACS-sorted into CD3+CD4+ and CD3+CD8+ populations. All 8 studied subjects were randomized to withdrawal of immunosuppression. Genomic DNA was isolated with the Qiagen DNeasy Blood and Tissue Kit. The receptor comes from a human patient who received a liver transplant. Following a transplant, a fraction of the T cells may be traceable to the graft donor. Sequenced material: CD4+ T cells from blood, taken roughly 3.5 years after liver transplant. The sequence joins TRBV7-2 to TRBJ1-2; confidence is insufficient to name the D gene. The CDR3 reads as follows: CASSYGLGYTF. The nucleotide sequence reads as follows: TGTGCCAGCAGCTACGGGCTTGGCTACACCTTC. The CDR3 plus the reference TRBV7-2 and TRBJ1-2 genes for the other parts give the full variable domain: GAGVSQSPSNKVTEKGKDVELRCDPISGHTALYWYRQSLGQGLEFLIYFQGNSAPDKSGLPSDRFSAERTGGSVSTLTIQRTQQEDSAVYLCASSYGLGYTFGSGTRLTVV.